This T cell receptor beta chain was documented in a study of T cell responses to AZD1222 COVID-19 vaccine. Whole-study context: Recipients boosted at about 4 weeks or about 12 weeks are pooled. General study findings and limits: Spike-wide vaccine-associated CD4 TCRs dominated at 160-218 and 743-854. Baseline antibody screening turned up just a handful of seropositive AZD1222 recipients. Every sample of the repertoires postdated the peak T cell response.

A remark on this clone: Its target is unknown.

V was shortened by 5 bases and J by 0 bases, with 14 bases between the two germline ends. CDR3 size: 15 residues. Germline CDR1 and CDR2: SGHTA and FQGNSA. The method was immunoSEQ multiplex PCR; TCRdb's version includes in-frame clones alone and lacks a portion of them. The table lists tens of thousands of clones, 85% to 90% of them singletons. The TCR sequence derives from an adult in good health. The sample here was peripheral blood, taken on day 0 of AZD1222 vaccination. The chain links TRBV7-2 to TRBJ2-7; D perhaps matches TRBD2 (6 bases). CDR3 sequence: CASSPYSGNSYEQYF. The CDR3 DNA follows: TGTGCCAGCAGCCCATATAGCGGTAACTCCTACGAGCAGTACTTC.